The sample holds many counts of the clone carrying this T cell receptor beta chain. The antigen is unknown. This specimen comes from a study of T cell repertoires in cytomegalovirus infection. On the study more broadly: In public TCR beta signatures, there were indications of both CMV infection and matching HLA type. Regarding the study as a whole: Accumulated public TCR beta family frequency recognized individuals carrying CMV together with the relevant HLA.

The CDR3 runs to 15 residues. Germline-derived CDR1 and CDR2 are SGHTA and FQGTGA. V shed 5 bases and J 9 bases; nucleotides not matched to a gene: 10. A single record per CDR3 protein comes from TCRdb applying MiXCR to the reads. The data hold under 350,000 distinct CDR3 sequences, with 8% to 9.5% observed a single time. Sequencing used PBMCs. The receptor was derived from a human donor in good health (CMV status not recorded). Some clones in this sample may be carry-over from other donors' samples. This chain uses TRBV7-3 with TRBJ2-1; 10 bases align to TRBD2. The CDR3 coding sequence is TGTGCCAGCAGCCCTCCGGGACTAGCGTTGAGTGAGCAGTTCTTC. Residues: CASSPPGLALSEQFF.